The present entry profiles one T cell receptor beta chain with its context. The entry originates in a study of blood T cell repertoires in COVID-19. At the level of the study: Whether acute or convalescent, the COVID-19 samples came from the United States, Italy and Spain. From T cells, B-cell-depleted T cells, or PBMCs came the material, which was cDNA or gDNA.

The CDR3 totals 16 residues. The junction had 10 bases not matched to a gene; V was cut back by 3 bases and J by 7 bases. Per the germline V gene, CDR1 is MDHEN and CDR2 is SYDVKM. Original analysis: From reference gene primer amplification, estimates of nucleated cell counts were derived. Clones were read by immunoSEQ multiplex PCR, and TCRdb kept only the in-frame ones, dropping some. The DNA was the basis for D and trimming; V, J and clone size are from that table. Of about 34,000 clones in the sample, 60% to 80% are singletons; the top ten hold 16%. This chain uses TRBV28 with TRBJ2-7; TRBD2 matches 12 bases. Input material: peripheral blood. The clonotype comes from a human donor in a cohort sampled during active COVID-19. In DNA, the CDR3 is TGTGCCAGCAGTTTGTTCCTAGCGGGAGGGCCGGGGGAGCAGTACTTC. It encodes CASSLFLAGGPGEQYF. The full variable domain, its missing parts supplied by reference TRBV28 and TRBJ2-7, is DVKVTQSSRYLVKRTGEKVFLECVQDMDHENMFWYRQDPGLGLRLIYFSYDVKMKEKGDIPEGYSVSREKKERFSLILESASTNQTSMYLCASSLFLAGGPGEQYFGPGTRLTVT.